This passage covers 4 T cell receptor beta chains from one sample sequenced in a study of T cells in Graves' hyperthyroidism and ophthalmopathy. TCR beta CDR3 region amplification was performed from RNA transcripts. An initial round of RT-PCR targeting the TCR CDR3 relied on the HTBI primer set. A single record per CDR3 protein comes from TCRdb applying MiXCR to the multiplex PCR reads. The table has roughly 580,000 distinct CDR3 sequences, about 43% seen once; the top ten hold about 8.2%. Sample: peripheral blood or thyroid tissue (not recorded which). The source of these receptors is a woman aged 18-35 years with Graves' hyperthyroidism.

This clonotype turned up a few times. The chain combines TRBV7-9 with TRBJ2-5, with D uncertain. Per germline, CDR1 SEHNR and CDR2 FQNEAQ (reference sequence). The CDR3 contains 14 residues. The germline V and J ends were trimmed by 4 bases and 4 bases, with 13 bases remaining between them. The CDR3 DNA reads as TGTGCCAGCAGCTCCAGCATAGGTCCAGAGACCCAGTACTTC. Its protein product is CASSSSIGPETQYF.

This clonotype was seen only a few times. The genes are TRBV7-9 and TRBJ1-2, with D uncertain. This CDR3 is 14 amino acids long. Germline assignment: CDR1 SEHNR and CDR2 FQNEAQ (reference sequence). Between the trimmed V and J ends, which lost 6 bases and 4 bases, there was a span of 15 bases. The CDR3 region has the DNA TGTGCCAGCAGTTACTCTGACAAGCCCTATGGCTACACCTTC. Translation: CASSYSDKPYGYTF.

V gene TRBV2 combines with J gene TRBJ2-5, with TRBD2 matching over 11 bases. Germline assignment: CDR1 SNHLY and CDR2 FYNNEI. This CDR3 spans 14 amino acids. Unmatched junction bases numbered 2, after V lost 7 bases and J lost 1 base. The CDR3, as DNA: TGTGCCAGCAACGGACTAGCGGGCCAAGAGACCCAGTACTTC. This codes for CASNGLAGQETQYF.

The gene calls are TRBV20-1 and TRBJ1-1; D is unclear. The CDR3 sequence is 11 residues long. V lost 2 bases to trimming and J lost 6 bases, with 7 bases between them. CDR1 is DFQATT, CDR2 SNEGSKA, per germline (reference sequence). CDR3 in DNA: TGCAGTGCTAGATCCGACCCTGAAGCTTTCTTT. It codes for CSARSDPEAFF.